This T cell receptor beta chain is from a study of T cell responses to AZD1222 COVID-19 vaccine. Findings and caveats of the study: Repertoire samples came only from after the peak T cell response. Nearly half of spike-specific TCRs reportedly target unmutated variant regions. Spike-specific TCR repertoires showed rising breadth and depth after two AZD1222 doses.

Worth noting for this clone: The target antigen is unknown.

There are 15 residues in the CDR3. V was cut by 0 bases and J by 4 bases, with 13 bases left in between. Germline CDR1 and CDR2: MGHRA and YSYEKL. The protocol was immunoSEQ multiplex PCR, while the TCRdb copy is restricted to in-frame clones and leaves out a portion. The profile covers about 170,000 clones, with about 85% appearing a single time and 2.6% taken by the ten largest. The chain combines TRBV4-1 with TRBJ2-7; D could derive from TRBD1 or TRBD2 (6 bases each). The clonotype originates from an adult in good health. The sample here was peripheral blood, taken on day 0 of AZD1222 vaccination. The CDR3 DNA follows: TGCGCCAGCAGCCAAGAAGGGGGGTGGAGTTACGAGCAGTACTTC. It specifies CASSQEGGWSYEQYF.